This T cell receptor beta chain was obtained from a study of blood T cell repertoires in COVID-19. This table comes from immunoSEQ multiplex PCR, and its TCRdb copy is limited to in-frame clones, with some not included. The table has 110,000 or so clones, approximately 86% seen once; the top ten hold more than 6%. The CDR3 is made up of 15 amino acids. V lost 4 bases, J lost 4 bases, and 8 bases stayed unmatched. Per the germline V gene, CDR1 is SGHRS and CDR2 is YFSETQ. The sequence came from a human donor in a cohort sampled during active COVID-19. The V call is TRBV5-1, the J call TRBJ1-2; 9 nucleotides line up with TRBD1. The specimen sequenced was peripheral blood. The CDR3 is CASSQATGGSYGYTF. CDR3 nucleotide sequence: TGCGCCAGCAGCCAAGCGACAGGGGGAAGCTATGGCTACACCTTC.